This record looks at one T cell receptor beta chain sequence and its context. This clonotype was found many times. Its binding antigen is unknown. No clone much larger than this one lies a single base away; base qualities are absent. The V and J ends are trimmed by 4 bases and 6 bases, leaving 17 bases between them. CDR1 and CDR2, looked up from the germline V gene, are ENHRY and SYGVKD. Its CDR3 holds 15 amino acids, cysteine through phenylalanine. Only CDR3 DNA is held: 45 bases, read in frame from base 1. Libraries of naive CD8 T cells were generated from around 20,000 to 1,000,000 sorted cells, with 10%, 30% or 50% of the purified RNA used. On a BD FACSAria II, naive CD8 T cells were FACS-sorted as CD8+CD4-CCR7+CD45RA+ and collected into RLT Plus buffer. To test detection sensitivity, Jurkat RNA equal to ten TCR copies was added to samples of roughly 19,000-1,100,000 naive CD8 T cells. CD8 T cells were enriched with RosetteSep CD8+ T Cell Enrichment Cocktail and Ficoll-Paque, followed by ACK red cell lysis.

This specimen belongs to a study of molecular identifiers for immune sequencing clone quantification listed by TCRdb under 2018. About the study as a whole: For a replicate experiment, RNA from approximately 20,000 or 100,000 naive CD8 T cells was divided into five aliquots, and four of the five aliquots were sequenced. This methods study benchmarked molecular-identifier clustering-based TCR repertoire sequencing (MIDCIRS) and TCR RNA copy counting, using CD8 T cells to do so. Paper-wide results and their limitations: The sizes of highly expanded clones could end up underestimated when identical TCR molecules share a barcode. In CMV-specific effector cells, clones with more than 20 RNA copies accounted for over 97% of molecules, whereas in naive cells such clones accounted for under 1%. A single cell's worth of spiked-in Jurkat TCR RNA was reported detectable even among around 970,000 naive CD8 T cells. The naive libraries included spiked-in Jurkat TCR RNA (roughly 11 copies' worth), and this RNA is not part of the donor repertoire. When barcode sub-clustering was not used, chimeric consensus sequences inflated TCR diversity, with chimeras reaching as high as 47%. Modeling gave 3 to 3.5 recovered TCR RNA copies per cell versus 8 to 10 by digital PCR, implying about 30% capture efficiency.

The library was prepared using PCR. The sample was run on a NextSeq 500. Preparation of bulk TCR libraries followed a previously described approach, with the TCR primers listed in Table S5. The Qiagen AllPrep DNA/RNA kit was used to purify total RNA. Reads from multiple sequencing runs of the same library were pooled before analysis. From the authors' description of their analysis: Only reads with exact TCR constant sequence were kept, trimmed to 150 nt, and grouped by their 12-nt molecular barcodes. Within each barcode group, reads were sub-clustered at a 15% Levenshtein threshold, and quality-weighted consensus sequences were built per RNA molecule. Non-functional sequences were discarded, and so were lower-count sequences lying one edit away from another sequence. Based on fitting two negative binomial distributions, any barcode sub-cluster with under 20% of the maximum read count was discarded. TCRdb applied fastp at Q25 and MiXCR to the public reads, then kept only in-frame beta chains. Rows matching on CDR3 protein sequence are summarized as one entry with the most common DNA and genes. These V and J calls originate from TCRdb's pipeline instead of the authors' own analysis. The table for this sample lists around 300,000 distinct CDR3 sequences; roughly 23% of them were counted only once. The ten biggest clones cover 0.65% to 0.75% of the sample.

This clonotype was sampled from a human donor in good health. Some libraries in this study had Jurkat cell RNA spiked in. Recombination joined TRBV10-3 with TRBJ2-3; a tentative D match to TRBD2 spans 6 bases. Sequences were obtained from naive CD8+ T cells from blood, with Jurkat cell RNA spiked in. In the paper's terms, the cell subset or site label means: FACS-sorted CD8+CD4-CCR7+CD45RA+ naive T cells. The encoded CDR3 is CAISGTGGVADTQYF. The nucleotide sequence is given as TGTGCCATCAGTGGAACGGGCGGGGTAGCCGATACGCAGTATTTT.